A single sample gave rise to the 16 T cell receptor beta chains below, sequenced in a study of control samples from healthy donors and cancer patients (dated by TCRdb to the early 2020s). Libraries were prepared through the immunoSEQ multiplex PCR assay. TCRdb obtained this table from immuneACCESS and retained in-frame rearrangements with V and J assigned. These tables miss some clones; where compared with another copy, unresolved V genes account for less than half of the shortfall, and the remainder is unexplained. The sample records about 80,000 clones, around 80% of which are singletons. Roughly 12% of the sample is taken by the ten largest. Material for sequencing was PBMCs. The receptors come from a man in his sixties with head and neck cancer.

This clone was picked up a small number of times. The chain uses TRBV5-1 and TRBJ2-7; possibly TRBD1 or TRBD2 for D (6 bases each). Trimming cost V 4 bases and J 2 bases, with 16 bases left between them. The CDR3 spans 15 residues. CDR1 and CDR2 (germline): SGHRS, YFSETQ. In DNA, the CDR3 is TGCGCCAGCAGCCTAGTGATCGGGGGCACCTACGAGCAGTACTTC. This codes for CASSLVIGGTYEQYF.

This clone came up once. The chain uses TRBV5-6 and TRBJ1-6, with D tentatively TRBD1 (5 bases). The CDR3 is 16 residues long. V gave up 6 bases and J gave up 3 bases, with 16 bases separating them. CDR1 is SGHDT and CDR2 is YYEEEE in the germline V gene. CDR3 amino acids: CASTPGRGYYNSPLHF. The CDR3 region has the DNA TGTGCCAGCACCCCGGGTCGGGGGTACTATAATTCACCCCTCCACTTT. The full variable domain, completed using reference TRBV5-6 and TRBJ1-6, is DAGVTQSPTHLIKTRGQQVTLRCSPKSGHDTVSWYQQALGQGPQFIFQYYEEEERQRGNFPDRFSGHQFPNYSSELNVNALLLGDSALYLCASTPGRGYYNSPLHFGNGTRLTVT.

The chain links TRBV5-4 to TRBJ2-7; 7 bases line up with TRBD2. V shed 4 bases and J 2 bases; nucleotides not matched to a gene: 9. The length of the CDR3 is 15 residues. Germline V gives CDR1 SGHNT, CDR2 YYREEE (reference sequence). CDR3 in amino acids: CASSKGTIGTYEQYF. The CDR3 coding sequence is TGTGCCAGCAGCAAAGGGACTATAGGGACCTACGAGCAGTACTTC.

The chain employs TRBV6-5 and TRBJ2-7, with 12 nucleotides matching TRBD1. V shed 2 bases, J shed 2 bases, and the junction held 1 base outside the gene matches. Germline V gene data show CDR1 as MNHEY and CDR2 as SVGAGI. The CDR3 has 15 amino acids. CDR3 amino acids: CASSYGTGGAYEQYF. CDR3 DNA sequence: TGTGCCAGCAGTTACGGGACAGGGGGCGCCTACGAGCAGTACTTC.

V usage is TRBV7-6 and J usage is TRBJ2-6; perhaps TRBD1 as D (6 bases). The V gene's germline CDR1 is SGHVS and CDR2 FNYEAQ. The V end was cut by 4 bases, the J end by 4 bases, with 26 bases between. CDR3 size: 20 residues. The DNA of the CDR3 is TGTGCCAGCAGCTCGTTGGATACAGGGTATCACCCTCTCGGGGCCAACGTCCTGACTTTC. It specifies CASSSLDTGYHPLGANVLTF. Variable domain in full (rest from reference TRBV7-6 and TRBJ2-6): GAGVSQSPRYKVTKRGQDVALRCDPISGHVSLYWYRQALGQGPEFLTYFNYEAQQDKSGLPNDRFSAERPEGSISTLTIQRTEQRDSAMYRCASSSLDTGYHPLGANVLTFGAGSRLTVL.

The chain couples TRBV11-1 to TRBJ2-7; D not certain. CDR1 and CDR2 from the germline V gene are SGHAT and FQDESV (reference sequence). The V end lost 5 bases, the J end lost 2 bases, and 19 bases lay between the germline ends. This CDR3 is 16 amino acids long. The CDR3 region has the DNA TGTGCCAGCAGCCTGCGGACCGCAGTAAATCCCTACGAGCAGTACTTC. It translates to CASSLRTAVNPYEQYF.

J is TRBJ1-4 and V is TRBV6-5; D remains unclear. The CDR3 is 13 residues long. Trimming took 0 bases from V and 14 from J, leaving 13 bases between them. Germline V gene data show CDR1 as MNHEY and CDR2 as SVGAGI. DNA for the CDR3: TGTGCCAGCAGTTACTCTTCCACCCGGAGGCTGTTTTTT. Translation: CASSYSSTRRLFF.

The chain uses TRBV3-1 (or the pseudogene TRBV3-2) and TRBJ1-2, with unresolved D. With 0 bases removed from V and 2 bases from J, the gap between germline ends came to 10 bases. The CDR3 totals 15 residues. Germline V gene lookup returns CDR1 LGHDT and CDR2 YNNKEL (reference sequence). The CDR3 DNA reads TGTGCCAGCAGCCAAGACCTACTCAGAAACTATGGCTACACCTTC. Amino acid sequence: CASSQDLLRNYGYTF.

This clone has a single count. This sequence joins TRBV5-6 and TRBJ2-7; the match to TRBD2 covers 13 bases. Germline CDR1 is SGHDT and CDR2 is YYEEEE. The CDR3 is 15 residues long. J lost 2 bases, V lost 3 bases, and 2 bases had no gene match. In DNA, the CDR3 is TGTGCCAGCAGCTCGACTAGCGGGGGGACCTACGAGCAGTACTTC. Protein: CASSSTSGGTYEQYF.

This rearrangement joins TRBV12-3 or TRBV12-4 to TRBJ2-1; no clear D gene. This CDR3 spans 13 amino acids. Deletions cut 5 bases from V and 2 bases from J, with 7 bases between. In nucleotides, the CDR3 is TGTGCCAGCAGTCCATTCACCTACAATGAGCAGTTCTTC. Protein sequence: CASSPFTYNEQFF.

The chain employs TRBV6-5 and TRBJ1-2; TRBD1 is a possible D gene (6 bases). The CDR3 runs to 15 residues. The V and J ends lost 0 bases and 3 bases respectively, with 11 bases between them. The germline V gene has CDR1 MNHEY and CDR2 SVGAGI. As DNA, the CDR3 is TGTGCCAGCAGTTACTCGAGGGGGGGAGACTATGGCTACACCTTC. Translation: CASSYSRGGDYGYTF.

The chain carries TRBV5-5 and TRBJ1-5, with no clear D. V lost 1 base, J lost 7 bases, and 9 bases lay in between. The CDR3 loop spans 13 amino acids. The germline CDR1 and CDR2 sequences are SGHKS and YYEKEE (reference sequence). The CDR3 is CASSLIDGQPQHF. The CDR3 DNA is TGTGCCAGCAGCTTGATTGATGGCCAGCCCCAGCATTTT. The variable domain in full, completed from reference TRBV5-5 and TRBJ1-5, reads DAGVTQSPTHLIKTRGQQVTLRCSPISGHKSVSWYQQVLGQGPQFIFQYYEKEERGRGNFPDRFSARQFPNYSSELNVNALLLGDSALYLCASSLIDGQPQHFGDGTRLSIL.

The chain uses TRBV3-1 (or the pseudogene TRBV3-2) and TRBJ1-6; 7 bases map to TRBD1. Germline assignment: CDR1 LGHDT and CDR2 YNNKEL (reference sequence). The CDR3 has 14 amino acids. V lost 3 bases and J lost 10; bases outside the gene matches: 6. This chain's CDR3 is CASSQGQPGSPLHF. The CDR3 nucleotides read TGTGCCAGCAGCCAGGGACAGCCCGGCTCACCCCTCCACTTT.

In nucleotides, the CDR3 is TGTGCCAGTAGTATGGTTTCTCAGGAGAATCAGCCCCAGCATTTT. It is translated as CASSMVSQENQPQHF. V is TRBV19 and J is TRBJ1-5; D unresolved. The CDR3 runs 15 residues. Trimming cost V 3 bases and J 4 bases, with 13 bases left between them. Germline values: CDR1 LNHDA, CDR2 SQIVND (reference sequence).

This chain connects TRBV27 to TRBJ2-7; unclear D gene. V gave up 3 bases and J gave up 2 bases, with 8 bases separating them. The germline gives CDR1 MNHEY, CDR2 SMNVEV (reference sequence). There are 13 residues in the CDR3. The CDR3 here is CASSFRGPYEQYF. CDR3 coding DNA: TGTGCCAGCAGTTTCAGAGGTCCCTACGAGCAGTACTTC.

On this clone itself: A read error may produce the germline difference seen at one junction end. The chain joins TRBV7-7 to TRBJ2-7, with TRBD1 identical over 10 bases. This CDR3 contains 13 residues. Germline V lookup: CDR1 SSHAT, CDR2 FNYEAQ (reference sequence). CDR3 bases: TGTGCTAGCAGCTTTGACAGGGGGCGCGAGCAGTACTTC. This codes for CASSFDRGREQYF. Full variable domain (rest looked up from reference TRBV7-7 and TRBJ2-7): GAGVSQSPRYKVTKRGQDVTLRCDPISSHATLYWYQQALGQGPEFLTYFNYEAQPDKSGLPSDRFSAERPEGSISTLTIQRTEQRDSAMYRCASSFDRGREQYFGPGTRLTVT.